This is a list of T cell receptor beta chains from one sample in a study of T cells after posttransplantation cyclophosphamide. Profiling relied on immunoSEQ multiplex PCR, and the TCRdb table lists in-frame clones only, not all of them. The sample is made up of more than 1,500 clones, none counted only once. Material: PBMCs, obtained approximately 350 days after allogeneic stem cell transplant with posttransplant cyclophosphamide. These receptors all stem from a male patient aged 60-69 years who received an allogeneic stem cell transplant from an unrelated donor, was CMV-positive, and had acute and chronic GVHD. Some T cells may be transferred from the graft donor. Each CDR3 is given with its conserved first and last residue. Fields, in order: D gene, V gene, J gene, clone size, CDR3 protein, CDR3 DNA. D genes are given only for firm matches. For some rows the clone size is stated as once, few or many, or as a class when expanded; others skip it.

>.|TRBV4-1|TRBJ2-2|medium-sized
CASSEHLIGDVDTGELFF
TGCGCCAGCAGTGAGCATCTGATAGGAGATGTCGACACCGGGGAGCTGTTTTTT
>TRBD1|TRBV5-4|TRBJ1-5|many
CASSWTGSQPQHF
TGTGCCAGCAGCTGGACAGGGTCCCAGCCCCAGCATTTT
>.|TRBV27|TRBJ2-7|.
CASSLRDSYEQYF
TGTGCCAGCAGTTTACGGGACTCCTACGAGCAGTACTTC
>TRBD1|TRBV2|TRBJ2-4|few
CASSEAQGQSWQLAKNIQYF
TGTGCCAGCAGTGAAGCGCAGGGACAGTCTTGGCAGCTAGCCAAAAACATTCAGTACTTC
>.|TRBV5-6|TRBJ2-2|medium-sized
CASSRHTGPGELFF
TGTGCCAGCAGCCGACATACAGGGCCCGGGGAGCTGTTTTTT
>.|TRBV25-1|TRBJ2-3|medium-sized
CASSEDYSRDTQYF
TGTGCCAGCAGTGAGGATTACAGTCGGGATACGCAGTATTTT
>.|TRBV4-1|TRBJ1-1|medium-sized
CASSQNPGFDTEAFF
TGCGCCAGCAGCCAAAATCCGGGGTTCGACACTGAAGCTTTCTTT
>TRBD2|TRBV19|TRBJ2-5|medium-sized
CASRTLAGGLMAQYF
TGTGCCAGTCGAACACTAGCGGGAGGCCTTATGGCCCAGTACTTC
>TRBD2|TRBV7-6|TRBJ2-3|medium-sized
CASSPTSGSTDTQYF
TGTGCCAGCAGCCCGACTAGCGGGAGCACAGATACGCAGTATTTT
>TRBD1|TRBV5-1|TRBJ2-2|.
CASGTGQDPGELFF
TGCGCCAGCGGCACCGGACAGGATCCCGGGGAGCTGTTTTTT
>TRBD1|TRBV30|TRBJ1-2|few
CAWSVRDRGLGGYTF
TGTGCCTGGAGTGTAAGGGACAGGGGGTTGGGTGGCTACACCTTC
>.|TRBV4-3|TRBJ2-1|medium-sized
CASSQDRSSYNEQFF
TGCGCCAGCAGCCAAGATCGGAGCTCCTACAATGAGCAGTTCTTC
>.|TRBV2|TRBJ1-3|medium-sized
CASRPDSGNTIYF
TGTGCCAGCCGACCGGACAGCGGAAACACCATATATTTT
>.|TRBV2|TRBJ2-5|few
CASWGLARDEETQYF
TGTGCCAGTTGGGGGCTAGCCCGCGACGAGGAGACCCAGTACTTC
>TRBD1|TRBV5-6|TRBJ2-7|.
CASSLGQGSYEQYF
TGTGCCAGCAGCTTGGGACAGGGCTCCTACGAGCAGTACTTC
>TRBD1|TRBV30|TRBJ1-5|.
CAWSTGERPQHF
TGTGCCTGGTCAACAGGGGAGCGGCCCCAGCATTTT
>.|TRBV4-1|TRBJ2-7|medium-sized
CASSPTGVRDEQYF
TGCGCCAGCAGTCCTACCGGTGTCCGGGACGAGCAGTACTTC
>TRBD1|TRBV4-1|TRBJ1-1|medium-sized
CASSQVPGQGSTEAFF
TGCGCCAGCAGCCAAGTCCCGGGACAGGGCTCGACTGAAGCTTTCTTT
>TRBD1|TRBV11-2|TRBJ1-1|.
CASSLRGQDTEAFF
TGTGCCAGCAGCTTAAGGGGGCAGGACACTGAAGCTTTCTTT
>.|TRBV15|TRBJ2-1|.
CATSRQGTSHNEQFF
TGTGCCACCAGCAGACAGGGGACGTCACACAATGAGCAGTTCTTC
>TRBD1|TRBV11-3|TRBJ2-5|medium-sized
CASSFGTGGMETQYF
TGTGCCAGCAGCTTCGGTACAGGGGGTATGGAGACCCAGTACTTC
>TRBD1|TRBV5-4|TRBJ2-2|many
CASSADRGTGELFF
TGTGCCAGCAGCGCTGACAGGGGCACCGGGGAGCTGTTTTTT
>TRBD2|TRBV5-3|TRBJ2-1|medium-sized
CARTGLAEYNEQFF
TGTGCCAGAACCGGACTAGCGGAGTACAATGAGCAGTTCTTC
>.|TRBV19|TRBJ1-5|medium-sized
CASSISLQPQHF
TGTGCCAGTAGTATTTCTCTCCAGCCCCAGCATTTT
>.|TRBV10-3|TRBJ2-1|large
CAISEEGREQFF
TGTGCCATCAGTGAGGAGGGCAGGGAGCAGTTCTTC